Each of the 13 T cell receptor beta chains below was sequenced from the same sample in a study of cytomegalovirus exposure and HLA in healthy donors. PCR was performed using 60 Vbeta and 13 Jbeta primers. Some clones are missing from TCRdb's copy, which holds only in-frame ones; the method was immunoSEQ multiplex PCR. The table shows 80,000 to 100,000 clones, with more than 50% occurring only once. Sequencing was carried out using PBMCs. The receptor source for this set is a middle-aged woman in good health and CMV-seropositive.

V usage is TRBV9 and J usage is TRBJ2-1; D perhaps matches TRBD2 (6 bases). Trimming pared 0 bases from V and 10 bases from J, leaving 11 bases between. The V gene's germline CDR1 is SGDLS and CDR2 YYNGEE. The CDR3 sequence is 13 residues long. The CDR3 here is CASSVEVAGEQFF. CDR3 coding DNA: TGTGCCAGCAGCGTAGAGGTGGCGGGAGAGCAGTTCTTC.

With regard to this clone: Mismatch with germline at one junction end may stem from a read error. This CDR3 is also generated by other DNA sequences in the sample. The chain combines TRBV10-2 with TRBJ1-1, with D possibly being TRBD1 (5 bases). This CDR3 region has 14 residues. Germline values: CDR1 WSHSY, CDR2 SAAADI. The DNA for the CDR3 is TGCGCCAGCAGTGAGTCGGGGGGGACCACTGAAGCCTTCTTT. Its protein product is CASSESGGTTEAFF.

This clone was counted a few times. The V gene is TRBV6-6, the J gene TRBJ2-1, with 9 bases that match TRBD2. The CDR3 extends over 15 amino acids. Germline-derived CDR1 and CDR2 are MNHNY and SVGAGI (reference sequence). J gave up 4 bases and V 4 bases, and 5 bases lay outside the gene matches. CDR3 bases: TGTGCCAGCAGTTCCAGCGGGGGGTTTTACAATGAGCAGTTCTTC. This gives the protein CASSSSGGFYNEQFF.

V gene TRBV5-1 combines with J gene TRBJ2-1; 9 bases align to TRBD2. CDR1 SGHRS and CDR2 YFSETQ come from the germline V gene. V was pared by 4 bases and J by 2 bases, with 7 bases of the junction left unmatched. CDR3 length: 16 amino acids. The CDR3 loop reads CASSEGGTSPYNEQFF. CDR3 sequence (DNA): TGCGCCAGCAGCGAGGGTGGGACTAGCCCCTACAATGAGCAGTTCTTC.

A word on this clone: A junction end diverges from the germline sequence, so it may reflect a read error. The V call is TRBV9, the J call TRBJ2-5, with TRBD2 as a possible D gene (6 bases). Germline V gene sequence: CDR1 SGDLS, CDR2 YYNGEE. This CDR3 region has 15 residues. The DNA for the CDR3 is TGTGCCAGCAGCGTAGGAGCGGGTAACCAAGAGACTCAGTACTTC. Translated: CASSVGAGNQETQYF.

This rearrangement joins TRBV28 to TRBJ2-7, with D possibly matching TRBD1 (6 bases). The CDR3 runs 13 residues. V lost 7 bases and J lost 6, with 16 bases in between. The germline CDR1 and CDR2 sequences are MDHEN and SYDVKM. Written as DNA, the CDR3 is TGTGCCAGCAACCGACAGGTATCGGGCGAGCAGTACTTC. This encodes CASNRQVSGEQYF.

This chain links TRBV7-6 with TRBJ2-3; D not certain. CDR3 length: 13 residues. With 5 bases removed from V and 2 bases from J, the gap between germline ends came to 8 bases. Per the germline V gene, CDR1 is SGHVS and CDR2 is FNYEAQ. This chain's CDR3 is CASSRGYTDTQYF. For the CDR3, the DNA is TGTGCCAGCAGCCGCGGATACACAGATACGCAGTATTTT. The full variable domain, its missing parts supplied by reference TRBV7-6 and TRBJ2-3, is GAGVSQSPRYKVTKRGQDVALRCDPISGHVSLYWYRQALGQGPEFLTYFNYEAQQDKSGLPNDRFSAERPEGSISTLTIQRTEQRDSAMYRCASSRGYTDTQYFGPGTRLTVL.

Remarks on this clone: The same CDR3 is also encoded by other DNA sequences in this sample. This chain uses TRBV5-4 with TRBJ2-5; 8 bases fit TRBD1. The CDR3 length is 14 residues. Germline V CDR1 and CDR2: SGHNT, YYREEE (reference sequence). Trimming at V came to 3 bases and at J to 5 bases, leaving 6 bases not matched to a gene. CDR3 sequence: CASSSQGAAETQYF. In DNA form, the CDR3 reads TGTGCCAGCAGCTCGCAGGGGGCCGCGGAGACCCAGTACTTC.

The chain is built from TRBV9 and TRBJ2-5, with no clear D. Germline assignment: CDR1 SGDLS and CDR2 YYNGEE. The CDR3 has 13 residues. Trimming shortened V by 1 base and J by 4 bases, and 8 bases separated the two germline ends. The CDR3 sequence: CASSVRRGETQYF. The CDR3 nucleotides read TGTGCCAGCAGCGTACGGCGCGGAGAGACCCAGTACTTC.

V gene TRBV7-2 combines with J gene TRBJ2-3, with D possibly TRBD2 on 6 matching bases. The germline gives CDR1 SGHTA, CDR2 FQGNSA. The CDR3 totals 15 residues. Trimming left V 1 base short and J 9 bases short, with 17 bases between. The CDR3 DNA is TGTGCCAGCAGCTTAGTCGCGGGAAATCAAGCAACGCAGTATTTT. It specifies CASSLVAGNQATQYF.

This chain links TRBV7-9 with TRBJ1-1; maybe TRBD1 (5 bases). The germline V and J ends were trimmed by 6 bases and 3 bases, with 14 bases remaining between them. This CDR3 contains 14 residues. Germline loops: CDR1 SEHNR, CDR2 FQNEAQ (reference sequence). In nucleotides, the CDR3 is TGTGCCAGCAGTCATACCTCGGGGGACACTGAAGCTTTCTTT. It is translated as CASSHTSGDTEAFF.

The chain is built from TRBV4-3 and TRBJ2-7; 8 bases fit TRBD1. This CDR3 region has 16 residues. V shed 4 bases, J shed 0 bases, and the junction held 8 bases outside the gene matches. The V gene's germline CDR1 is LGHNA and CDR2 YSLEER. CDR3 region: CASSPLDRASSYEQYF. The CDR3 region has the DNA TGCGCCAGCAGCCCCTTGGACAGGGCCAGCTCCTACGAGCAGTACTTC.

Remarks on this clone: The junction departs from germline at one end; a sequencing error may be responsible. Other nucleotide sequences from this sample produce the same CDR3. CDR3 region: CASSYPKNRGKGDEQYF. CDR3 DNA sequence: TGCGCCAGCAGTTACCCTAAGAACAGGGGGAAAGGGGACGAGCAGTACTTC. The rearrangement uses TRBV6-7 and TRBJ2-7; 8 positions match TRBD1. TRBV6-7 is labeled an ORF, and its function is uncertain. There are 17 residues in the CDR3.